This TCR beta chain was captured in a study of vaccination effects on CD4 cells after COVID-19 (dated by TCRdb to between 2021 and 2023). Broadly, across the study: To identify antigen-specific CD4+ T cell clonotypes by their expansion, the ViraFEST assay first stimulated PBMC with viral peptide pools and then applied TCR sequencing. Participants received two doses of either the BNT162b2 or the mRNA-1273 mRNA SARS-CoV-2 vaccine. Some 2 million PBMC per well were cultured with approximately 10 ug/ml peptides in IMDM containing 5% human AB serum, about 9.7 IU/ml IL-2 and gentamicin. The study compared SARS-CoV-2 spike-specific CD4+ TCR repertoires before and after mRNA vaccination in COVID-19 convalescent patients and infection-naive vaccine recipients. The full study included over 8 COVID-19 convalescent patients and several SARS-CoV-2-naive healthy vaccine recipients. Cultures from other donors in the study were sequenced with the Oncomine TCR Beta short-read assay on an Illumina iSeq 100.

With regard to this clone: Its recognized antigen is unknown. Within one base of it there is no much larger clone, and no base qualities were kept.

V loses 1 base, J loses 4 bases, and the germline ends lie 10 bases apart. The CDR3 starts with the cysteine, ends with the phenylalanine, and has 13 residues. The kept DNA is CDR3 alone, 39 bases in frame from the first base. For CDR1 and CDR2, the germline V gene (reference sequence) lists GTSNPN and SVGIG. Findings and caveats that apply to the study as a whole: Clones induced by infection and clones induced by vaccination both contracted markedly at late timepoints after vaccination, which fits with T cell responses waning over time. In healthy vaccine recipients, vaccine-induced clones were almost all SARS-CoV-2 mono-reactive, with only 1 of 255 being cross-reactive with common cold coronaviruses. The study was limited by a small number of convalescent patients and lacked early post-infection timepoints.

The library was built by means of the immunoSEQ multiplex PCR assay. DNA from the cultured, isolated CD4+ T cells was subjected to TCR beta CDR3 sequencing. Per the source publication's procedure: Non-productive TCR sequences were discarded, and reads were trimmed to the CDR3 region, with only CDR3s of 7 or more amino acids retained. The MANAFEST web app was used to identify antigen-specific clonotypes by comparing expansion in peptide wells with expansion in reference cultures. For clones to be considered positive, expansion at FDR<0.05 versus reference and all other wells, an odds ratio above 5, and a frequency above 0.1% in two replicate wells were required. A clonotype was defined as cross-reactive if the clonotype was significantly expanded both in SARS-CoV-2 spike wells and in at least one common cold coronavirus spike condition. Using the stringdist R package, CDR3 similarity was measured by Levenshtein distance, and unrooted trees were constructed with ape in R 3.6.1. TCRdb took this table from immuneACCESS and kept in-frame rearrangements with V and J called. Such tables lack part of the clones; where checked against another copy, unresolved V genes explain under half of the gap, and the rest is unexplained. V and J calls and clone size are those listed in that table; D and trimming were worked out from the DNA. The sample yields about 30,000 clones; 50% to 70% were counted once. Together, the top ten hold approximately 9.8% of the sample.

After around 11 days of culture, CD4+ T cells were isolated with the EasySep CD4+ T cell isolation kit. The absence of prior SARS-CoV-2 infection in healthy vaccine recipients was confirmed by negative nucleocapsid antibodies before and after vaccination. Half of the culture medium was replaced with fresh IL-2-containing medium on days 3 and 7. Unless noted otherwise, every peptide stimulation condition was cultured in triplicate wells. PBMC were separated from whole blood using Ficoll-Paque Plus gradient centrifugation and were then either cryopreserved at -140C or used fresh. Genomic DNA was extracted from cultured CD4+ T cells with the QIAamp micro DNA kit.

The clonotype was recovered from a human donor who received a COVID-19 vaccine. The chain is assembled from TRBV30 and TRBJ1-2, with the D gene uncertain. Specimen: CD4+ T cells from PBMCs cultured without peptide, collected before COVID-19 vaccination. The sequence in DNA is TGTGCCTGGAGTGGTGCCCGGGGCTATGGCTACACCTTC. The translation is CAWSGARGYGYTF.